The 27 T cell receptor beta chains reported below all come from one sample, sequenced in a study of cytomegalovirus exposure and HLA in healthy donors. With 60 Vbeta and 13 Jbeta primers, the PCR was carried out. TCRdb keeps only in-frame clones here, not all; method: immunoSEQ multiplex PCR. Of around 120,000 clones in the sample, under 85% were seen once. Input material: PBMCs. These receptors were collected from a woman between 18 and 30 years old in good health and CMV-seronegative.

V usage is TRBV6-5 and J usage is TRBJ1-1, with D maybe TRBD1 (6 bases). CDR1 and CDR2 (germline): MNHEY, SVGAGI. The CDR3 has 15 amino acids. Trimming took 4 bases from V and 1 from J, leaving 13 bases between them. In DNA, the CDR3 is TGTGCCAGCAGTTGGCGGGGGGCCTCGAACACTGAAGCTTTCTTT. Its translation: CASSWRGASNTEAFF.

J is TRBJ1-4 and V is TRBV14; maybe TRBD1 (6 bases). This CDR3 has 16 residues. Per the germline V gene, CDR1 is SGHDN and CDR2 is FVKESK. V shed 5 bases and J shed 2 bases, with 15 bases lying between them. The CDR3 loop is CASSSLTGSTNEKLFF. In nucleotides, the CDR3 is TGTGCCAGCAGCTCCTTAACAGGGTCGACTAATGAAAAACTGTTTTTT.

This clone has only a few counts. The chain combines TRBV10-3 with TRBJ1-1; TRBD1 aligns across 7 bases. Germline V gene data show CDR1 as ENHRY and CDR2 as SYGVKD. The CDR3 sequence is 13 residues long. V shed 7 bases, J shed 1 base, and the junction held 3 bases outside the gene matches. Here the CDR3 reads CAITGQQNTEAFF. CDR3 nucleotides: TGTGCCATCACGGGACAGCAGAACACTGAAGCTTTCTTT.

The chain is built from TRBV6-6 and TRBJ1-5; tentatively, D is TRBD1 (6 bases). V lost 6 bases, J lost 4 bases, and 19 bases lay in between. From germline, CDR1 is MNHNY and CDR2 SVGAGI (reference sequence). This CDR3 region has 16 residues. CDR3 sequence (DNA): TGTGCCAGCAGAAGCGAAAGGACAGACCTTAATCAGCCCCAGCATTTT. As protein: CASRSERTDLNQPQHF.

The chain carries TRBV7-3 and TRBJ2-7, with 7 nucleotides matching TRBD1. This CDR3 has 16 residues. Germline CDR1 and CDR2: SGHTA and FQGTGA. J was trimmed by 3 bases and V by 5 bases; bases with no gene match: 13. CDR3 sequence reads: CASSAHPGQKIYEQYF. CDR3 DNA: TGTGCCAGCAGCGCACATCCGGGACAGAAGATCTACGAGCAGTACTTC.

The CDR3 region is CASSLEAGPITDTQYF. The CDR3 DNA is TGTGCCAGCAGCTTAGAAGCGGGGCCCATCACAGATACGCAGTATTTT. V gene TRBV7-9 combines with J gene TRBJ2-3, with TRBD2 identical over 7 bases. Trimming took 1 base from V and 2 from J; bases not matched to a gene: 6. CDR3 size: 16 residues. Germline V gene data show CDR1 as SEHNR and CDR2 as FQNEAQ (reference sequence).

The chain carries TRBV5-1 and TRBJ2-7, with TRBD1 matching over 11 bases. V shed 3 bases and J 4 bases; nucleotides not matched to a gene: 9. From germline, CDR1 is SGHRS and CDR2 YFSETQ. There are 16 residues in the CDR3. The CDR3 is CASSSKWDRGKYEQYF. The DNA for the CDR3 is TGCGCCAGCAGCTCGAAGTGGGACAGGGGGAAATACGAGCAGTACTTC.

This clone was observed once. CDR3 loop: CAISAGHFSYEQYF. The CDR3 nucleotides read TGTGCCATCAGTGCGGGACATTTCTCCTACGAGCAGTACTTC. The rearrangement uses TRBV10-3 and TRBJ2-7; tentative D call: TRBD1 (6 bases). CDR3 size: 14 residues. Germline CDR1 and CDR2: ENHRY and SYGVKD. Deletions cut 4 bases from V and 0 bases from J, with 10 bases between.

The gene calls are TRBV25-1 and TRBJ2-7; D remains unclear. Germline V lookup: CDR1 MGHDK, CDR2 SYGVNS. This CDR3 has 13 residues. V was trimmed by 2 bases and J by 2 bases, leaving 7 bases between them. In DNA form, the CDR3 reads TGTGCCAGCAGTGAAAGTAACACCTACGAGCAGTACTTC. Translating gives CASSESNTYEQYF.

The chain recombines TRBV2 with TRBJ2-5, with 7 bases fitting TRBD1. The V and J ends lost 6 bases and 5 bases, in that order; junction bases with no gene match: 6. The germline gives CDR1 SNHLY, CDR2 FYNNEI. The length of the CDR3 is 13 residues. In DNA form, the CDR3 reads TGTGCCAGCAGCGTAGGGGGCGCCGAGACCCAGTACTTC. This translates into CASSVGGAETQYF.

The rearrangement joins TRBV9 to TRBJ2-7; no firm D call. The CDR3 runs 13 residues. Germline V gene data show CDR1 as SGDLS and CDR2 as YYNGEE. The V end lost 4 bases, the J end lost 1 base, and 9 bases lay between the germline ends. DNA for the CDR3: TGTGCCAGCAGCTCCCCCCAGTCCTACGAGCAGTACTTC. Translated: CASSSPQSYEQYF.

V gene TRBV27 combines with J gene TRBJ1-2, with D possibly being TRBD1 (5 bases). The V gene's germline CDR1 is MNHEY and CDR2 SMNVEV (reference sequence). Between the trimmed V and J ends, which lost 2 bases and 0 bases, there was a span of 7 bases. This CDR3 is built from 14 residues. The CDR3 coding sequence is TGTGCCAGCAGTTTAGGGGCACCTAACTATGGCTACACCTTC. Translation: CASSLGAPNYGYTF.

The chain combines TRBV28 with TRBJ2-7; possibly TRBD2 for D (6 bases). The CDR3 extends over 14 amino acids. The V end was cut by 2 bases, the J end by 3 bases, with 11 bases between. From germline, CDR1 is MDHEN and CDR2 SYDVKM. This CDR3 reads CASSLGDSDYEQYF. The CDR3 DNA is TGTGCCAGCAGTTTAGGGGACTCAGACTACGAGCAGTACTTC.

The chain uses TRBV4-2 and TRBJ1-2, with D possibly TRBD1 on 6 matching bases. The CDR3 consists of 16 residues. Trimming cost V 4 bases and J 0 bases, with 15 bases left between them. Per the germline V gene, CDR1 is LGHNA and CDR2 is YNFKEQ. CDR3 loop: CASSPGEGVSNYGYTF. CDR3 nucleotides: TGTGCCAGCAGCCCCGGGGAGGGGGTTTCTAACTATGGCTACACCTTC.

There are a few counts of this clone. This chain joins TRBV29-1 and TRBJ1-5, with D perhaps matching TRBD1 (5 bases). This CDR3 contains 12 residues. The germline V and J ends were trimmed by 4 bases and 5 bases, with 9 bases remaining between them. Germline V CDR1 and CDR2: SQVTM, ANQGSEA. The CDR3 region is CSVGEGDQPQHF. The CDR3 DNA reads as TGCAGCGTTGGGGAAGGGGATCAGCCCCAGCATTTT.

The chain is built from TRBV7-2 and TRBJ1-4; D unclear. Germline-derived CDR1 and CDR2 are SGHTA and FQGNSA. The CDR3 contains 15 residues. V was clipped by 4 bases and J by 4 bases, with 13 bases between them. CDR3 DNA sequence: TGTGCCAGCAGCTCGAGTGGAGGATTTAATGAAAAACTGTTTTTT. Encoded protein: CASSSSGGFNEKLFF.

V and J are TRBV5-1 and TRBJ2-7, with D perhaps matching TRBD1 (6 bases). The CDR3 runs to 16 residues. V was pared by 0 bases and J by 0 bases, with 13 bases between. Germline lookup yields CDR1 SGHRS and CDR2 YFSETQ. The CDR3 DNA reads as TGCGCCAGCAGCTTGGGGGGGCGGAGGAGCTCCTACGAGCAGTACTTC. This sequence encodes CASSLGGRRSSYEQYF.

This clone appeared a few times. The J gene is TRBJ1-1, the V gene TRBV6-1; maybe TRBD1 (5 bases). The V end lost 8 bases, the J end lost 2 bases, and 9 bases lay between the germline ends. Germline V gene lookup returns CDR1 MNHNS and CDR2 SASEGT. The length of the CDR3 is 12 residues. The CDR3 region has the DNA TGTGCCAGCTACTGGGGCAACACTGAAGCTTTCTTT. It codes for CASYWGNTEAFF.

The CDR3 DNA follows: TGTGCCAGCAGTTTAGGAAGGGGAAGCTATGGCTACACCTTC. Amino acid sequence: CASSLGRGSYGYTF. The chain has TRBV28 and TRBJ1-2; D is perhaps TRBD1 (5 bases). The CDR3 is 14 amino acids. Germline CDR1 reads MDHEN; CDR2 reads SYDVKM. Trimming took 2 bases from V and 4 from J, leaving 11 bases between them.

The rearrangement joins TRBV28 to TRBJ2-5; no clear D. V was shortened by 3 bases and J by 4 bases, with 3 bases between the two germline ends. Germline loops: CDR1 MDHEN, CDR2 SYDVKM. The CDR3 totals 11 residues. The DNA of the CDR3 is TGTGCCAGCAGTTTCGGAGAGACCCAGTACTTC. Translating it yields CASSFGETQYF.

This clone has just a few counts. The rearrangement uses TRBV5-4 and TRBJ2-2; 9 nucleotides align to TRBD1. Germline values: CDR1 SGHNT, CDR2 YYREEE (reference sequence). CDR3 length: 15 residues. V dropped 4 bases and J dropped 6; count of bases not matched to a gene: 7. The CDR3 loop reads CASSARDRAAGELFF. CDR3 DNA sequence: TGTGCCAGCAGCGCCCGGGACAGGGCAGCCGGGGAGCTGTTTTTT.

This rearrangement joins TRBV7-9 to TRBJ2-5; D not resolved. Trimming left V 4 bases short and J 1 base short, with 10 bases between. The CDR3 contains 14 residues. CDR1 SEHNR and CDR2 FQNEAQ come from the germline V gene (reference sequence). The CDR3 here is CASSSSGLQETQYF. CDR3 DNA: TGTGCCAGCAGCTCCTCGGGTCTCCAAGAGACCCAGTACTTC.

The genes are TRBV27 and TRBJ2-7; D possibly corresponds to TRBD2 (6 bases). Per germline, CDR1 MNHEY and CDR2 SMNVEV (reference sequence). The CDR3 is 14 residues long. V lost 3 bases and J 1 base, leaving 10 bases between the germline ends. The CDR3 sequence is CASSLDSGSYEQYF. The CDR3 region has the DNA TGTGCCAGCAGTTTGGATAGCGGATCCTACGAGCAGTACTTC.

The chain links TRBV7-2 to TRBJ2-2; D possibly corresponds to TRBD2 (6 bases). V was trimmed by 2 bases and J by 6 bases, leaving 22 bases between them. This CDR3 contains 18 residues. The V gene's germline CDR1 is SGHTA and CDR2 FQGNSA. CDR3 coding DNA: TGTGCCAGCAGCTTAAAGGTCGGAGGGAGTCTCGGGTCCGGGGAGCTGTTTTTT. Protein sequence: CASSLKVGGSLGSGELFF.

J is TRBJ2-7 and V is TRBV5-1; no definite D call. CDR3 size: 11 residues. Looked up from germline, CDR1 is SGHRS and CDR2 is YFSETQ. The ends were cut back, 1 base at V and 3 bases at J, with 2 bases in the middle. CDR3 nucleotide sequence: TGCGCCAGCAGCTTGTACTACGAGCAGTACTTC. As protein: CASSLYYEQYF.

The chain has TRBV7-2 and TRBJ2-7; 8 positions match TRBD2. The CDR3 is made up of 16 amino acids. The germline V gene encodes CDR1 SGHTA and CDR2 FQGNSA. V shed 2 bases, J shed 0 bases, and the junction held 6 bases outside the gene matches. The DNA of the CDR3 is TGTGCCAGCAGCTTACCTGAGCTAGCGGGCTCCTACGAGCAGTACTTC. Translated: CASSLPELAGSYEQYF.

This clone was seen just once. The J gene is TRBJ1-2, the V gene TRBV4-1; TRBD1 is a possible D gene (6 bases). V was cut by 4 bases and J by 6 bases, with 18 bases left in between. Germline CDR1 is MGHRA and CDR2 is YSYEKL. The CDR3 consists of 15 residues. The CDR3 DNA reads TGCGCCAGCAGCCTAAAGTCGGGGGGCTCTGATGGCTACACCTTC. This encodes CASSLKSGGSDGYTF.